The 25 T cell receptor beta chains listed next were all sequenced from one sample in a study of blood T cells in healthy people across ages. A second PCR, run for roughly 7 to 11 cycles, used a sample-barcoded 5' primer plus a J-beta primer mix. TCRdb used MiXCR to reprocess the 5' RACE reads, holding one entry per CDR3 protein. The top ten clones hold about 7.7% of a sample with some 1.5 million distinct CDR3 sequences, 28% of them seen once. The material sequenced was blood. The receptors derive from a woman aged 30 to 39 in good health.

This clonotype was recorded a few times. This may be a read error, as it is one base from a much larger clone. The V gene is TRBV29-1, the J gene TRBJ2-7, with 8 bases that match TRBD2. J was trimmed by 1 base and V by 7 bases; bases with no gene match: 9. The CDR3 is 14 amino acids. The V gene's germline CDR1 is SQVTM and CDR2 ANQGSEA. The chain's CDR3 is CSAARAGVSYEQYF. The CDR3, as DNA: TGCAGCGCCGCCCGAGCGGGGGTGTCCTACGAGCAGTACTTC.

This clonotype was counted at least ten times. The V call is TRBV27, the J call TRBJ2-7, with TRBD2 as a possible D gene (5 bases). The V end lost 6 bases, the J end lost 0 bases, and 15 bases lay between the germline ends. The CDR3 extends over 15 amino acids. Looked up from germline, CDR1 is MNHEY and CDR2 is SMNVEV (reference sequence). The DNA of the CDR3 is TGTGCCAGCAGATTCCGGGATGGGAGCTCCTACGAGCAGTACTTC. Translation: CASRFRDGSSYEQYF.

This clonotype has ten or more counts. This chain uses TRBV20-1 with TRBJ2-3; D gene unclear. The germline gives CDR1 DFQATT, CDR2 SNEGSKA (reference sequence). The CDR3 length is 13 residues. V lost 3 bases and J lost 1, with 8 bases in between. For the CDR3, the DNA is TGCAGTGCTAGGGCTGTGGGCACAGATACGCAGTATTTT. Translation gives CSARAVGTDTQYF.

This clonotype appeared once. V and J are TRBV12-5 and TRBJ2-1; D perhaps matches TRBD2 (5 bases). The CDR3 has 13 amino acids. The germline V and J ends were trimmed by 4 bases and 7 bases, with 11 bases remaining between them. Per germline, CDR1 LGHNT and CDR2 FRNRAP. This chain's CDR3 is CASGSSGINEQFF. The CDR3 nucleotides are TGTGCTAGTGGTTCGAGCGGTATTAATGAGCAGTTCTTC.

This clonotype was recorded a few times. CDR3 sequence reads: CASSTRTAAFF. As DNA, the CDR3 is TGTGCCAGCAGCACGAGGACAGCAGCTTTCTTT. The genes are TRBV7-2 and TRBJ1-1, with a possible D match to TRBD1 (6 bases). The CDR3 loop spans 11 amino acids. Germline values: CDR1 SGHTA, CDR2 FQGNSA. The V end was cut by 5 bases, the J end by 10 bases, with 11 bases between.

This sequence joins TRBV20-1 and TRBJ2-1; D may be TRBD2 (6 bases). Trimming left V 6 bases short and J 7 bases short, with 16 bases between. CDR1 is DFQATT, CDR2 SNEGSKA, per germline (reference sequence). This CDR3 spans 13 amino acids. The CDR3 sequence is CSAPLNRGNEQFF. For the CDR3, the DNA is TGCAGTGCACCACTAAATCGGGGGAATGAGCAGTTCTTC.

This clonotype was seen a few times. The chain joins TRBV20-1 to TRBJ2-3; D may be TRBD2 (6 bases). Trimming removed 3 bases from V and 0 bases from J, with 13 bases in between. The germline gives CDR1 DFQATT, CDR2 SNEGSKA (reference sequence). CDR3 length: 15 residues. CDR3 nucleotides: TGCAGTGCTAGCATGCGGGACTGGAGCACAGATACGCAGTATTTT. Its translation is CSASMRDWSTDTQYF.

This clonotype was detected only a few times. V is TRBV15 and J is TRBJ2-7, with a weak D call TRBD2 (6 bases). This CDR3 has 13 residues. Germline loops: CDR1 LNHNV, CDR2 YYDKDF (reference sequence). The V end lost 5 bases, the J end lost 2 bases, and 10 bases lay between the germline ends. Here the CDR3 reads CATSGGTAYEQYF. CDR3 sequence (DNA): TGTGCCACCAGCGGGGGGACCGCCTACGAGCAGTACTTC.

There are a few counts of this clonotype. The junction departs from germline at one end; a sequencing error may be responsible. J is TRBJ1-5 and V is TRBV7-2, with a possible D match to TRBD1 (5 bases). The CDR3 length is 16 residues. The germline CDR1 and CDR2 sequences are SGHTA and FQGNSA. As DNA, the CDR3 is TGTGCCGGCAGGGCTACGTCAGGGTCGACCAATCAGCCCCAGCATTTT. It specifies CAGRATSGSTNQPQHF.

The table lists this clonotype with a count of one. Since a much larger clone is just one base distant, this may be a read error. The chain uses TRBV5-1 and TRBJ2-1; TRBD2 might be the D (5 bases). Germline-derived CDR1 and CDR2 are SGHRS and YFSETQ. The CDR3 contains 17 residues. The CDR3 loop is CANSLAGGPSTRDEQFF. The CDR3 region has the DNA TGCGCCAACAGCTTGGCTGGCGGGCCGTCCACCCGGGATGAGCAGTTCTTC. Combining the CDR3 with reference TRBV5-1 and TRBJ2-1 gives the whole variable domain KAGVTQTPRYLIKTRGQQVTLSCSPISGHRSVSWYQQTPGQGLQFLFEYFSETQRNKGNFPGRFSGRQFSNSRSEMNVSTLELGDSALYLCANSLAGGPSTRDEQFFGPGTRLTVL.

On this clonotype itself: A junction end diverges from the germline sequence, so it may reflect a read error. The chain combines TRBV29-1 with TRBJ2-1; D not certain. Germline CDR1 is SQVTM and CDR2 is ANQGSEA. The CDR3 runs 14 residues. The CDR3 loop is CSVDVRSSYNGQFF. CDR3 sequence (DNA): TGCAGCGTTGATGTCAGATCCTCCTACAATGGGCAGTTCTTC.

The chain couples TRBV6-5 to TRBJ1-2; D is ambiguous. Germline loops: CDR1 MNHEY, CDR2 SVGAGI. Deletions cut 5 bases from V and 5 bases from J, with 21 bases between. CDR3 length equals 16 residues. This CDR3 is CASSPNSVGAPYGYTF. In nucleotides, the CDR3 is TGTGCCAGCAGTCCCAATTCAGTAGGTGCCCCATATGGCTACACCTTC.

This clonotype was counted a few times. This chain connects TRBV5-5 to TRBJ2-7, with D hard to call. CDR3 length equals 14 residues. Trimming cost V 2 bases and J 1 base, with 10 bases left between them. Germline assignment: CDR1 SGHKS and CDR2 YYEKEE (reference sequence). The CDR3 protein is CASSFWSRSYEQYF. DNA of the CDR3: TGTGCCAGCAGCTTTTGGAGTCGATCCTACGAGCAGTACTTC.

In this sample, this clonotype turned up a few times. J is TRBJ2-1 and V is TRBV20-1; 11 bases align to TRBD2. The CDR3 runs 14 residues. With 2 bases clipped from V and 6 bases from J, the junction kept 3 bases outside the gene matches. CDR1 and CDR2 (germline): DFQATT, SNEGSKA (reference sequence). CDR3 in amino acids: CSARYSGGANEQFF. The CDR3 region has the DNA TGCAGTGCTAGATATAGCGGGGGGGCCAATGAGCAGTTCTTC.

This sequence joins TRBV10-3 and TRBJ2-1; possibly TRBD2 for D (5 bases). The CDR3 has 12 amino acids. The germline CDR1 and CDR2 sequences are ENHRY and SYGVKD. Trimming shortened V by 4 bases and J by 7 bases, and 8 bases separated the two germline ends. CDR3 in amino acids: CAISAGGNEQFF. In nucleotides, the CDR3 is TGTGCCATCAGTGCCGGAGGAAATGAGCAGTTCTTC.

A note on this clonotype: The junction and the germline gene differ at one end; a read error may be behind it. V is TRBV9 and J is TRBJ1-2; D ambiguous. The CDR3 is 16 residues long. CDR1 and CDR2 from the germline V gene are SGDLS and YYNGEE. CDR3 protein: CAGSVDGRALQIGYTF. DNA for the CDR3: TGTGCCGGCAGCGTAGATGGAAGGGCCCTTCAAATTGGCTACACCTTC.

This rearrangement joins TRBV18 to TRBJ2-1, with D perhaps TRBD2 (6 bases). The V and J ends lost 8 bases and 4 bases respectively, with 9 bases between them. Germline assignment: CDR1 KGHSH and CDR2 LQKENI. The CDR3 consists of 12 residues. For the CDR3, the DNA is TGTGCCAGCCCGGGAGTTTACAATGAGCAGTTCTTC. The encoded protein is CASPGVYNEQFF.

This clonotype was counted only a few times. The rearrangement links TRBV5-1 to TRBJ2-3, with a possible D match to TRBD2 (5 bases). V was pared by 4 bases and J by 4 bases, with 10 bases between. The CDR3 covers 13 residues. CDR1 is SGHRS and CDR2 is YFSETQ in the germline V gene. The CDR3 DNA follows: TGCGCCAGCAGCGAGGTTAGCGCAGATACGCAGTATTTT. It specifies CASSEVSADTQYF.

This clonotype was seen a few times. The chain combines TRBV18 with TRBJ1-1; weak D call: TRBD1 (6 bases). The CDR3 has 16 residues. Deletions cut 3 bases from V and 0 bases from J, with 14 bases between. The germline gives CDR1 KGHSH, CDR2 LQKENI. The CDR3 region has the DNA TGTGCCAGCTCACCTCCCCAGGGGACGGTGAACACTGAAGCTTTCTTT. The encoded protein is CASSPPQGTVNTEAFF.

In this sample, this clonotype turned up a few times. The chain recombines TRBV5-1 with TRBJ1-1; D perhaps matches TRBD1 (6 bases). There are 14 residues in the CDR3. CDR1 and CDR2 (germline): SGHRS, YFSETQ. The germline V and J ends were trimmed by 4 bases and 10 bases, with 20 bases remaining between them. CDR3 nucleotide sequence: TGCGCCAGCAGCCTGGGGGGCCCGAGACCTGGAGCTTTCTTT. As protein: CASSLGGPRPGAFF.

There are many counts of this clonotype. The chain is built from TRBV27 and TRBJ2-5; D possibly corresponds to TRBD1 (7 bases). The CDR3 is made up of 16 amino acids. CDR1 is MNHEY, CDR2 SMNVEV, per germline (reference sequence). The ends were cut back, 3 bases at V and 0 bases at J, with 14 bases in the middle. DNA of the CDR3: TGTGCCAGCAGTTTCAGGCAGGGGGGTTACCAAGAGACCCAGTACTTC. It specifies CASSFRQGGYQETQYF.

CDR3 protein: CSGRDFYNEQFF. CDR3 sequence (DNA): TGCAGCGGCCGGGACTTCTACAATGAGCAGTTCTTC. V is TRBV29-1 and J is TRBJ2-1; tentatively, D is TRBD2 (6 bases). Germline V gene sequence: CDR1 SQVTM, CDR2 ANQGSEA. The CDR3 is 12 amino acids. Trimming cost V 7 bases and J 3 bases, with 10 bases left between them.

This clonotype came up once. V and J are TRBV20-1 and TRBJ1-1, with D tentatively TRBD1 (5 bases). V was trimmed by 3 bases and J by 4 bases, leaving 15 bases between them. This CDR3 has 14 residues. Germline loops: CDR1 DFQATT, CDR2 SNEGSKA (reference sequence). For the CDR3, the DNA is TGCAGTGCTAGTAATGGGGCTATGAGCACTGAAGCTTTCTTT. As protein: CSASNGAMSTEAFF.

The V gene is TRBV7-2, the J gene TRBJ2-5; 7 bases are shared with TRBD2. CDR1 and CDR2 from the germline V gene are SGHTA and FQGNSA. With 4 bases clipped from V and 0 bases from J, the junction kept 8 bases outside the gene matches. This CDR3 contains 16 residues. The CDR3 here is CASSSWGGRYQETQYF. The DNA for the CDR3 is TGTGCCAGCAGCTCGTGGGGAGGGCGTTACCAAGAGACCCAGTACTTC. Full variable domain (rest looked up from reference TRBV7-2 and TRBJ2-5): GAGVSQSPSNKVTEKGKDVELRCDPISGHTALYWYRQSLGQGLEFLIYFQGNSAPDKSGLPSDRFSAERTGGSVSTLTIQRTQQEDSAVYLCASSSWGGRYQETQYFGPGTRLLVL.

The V gene is TRBV20-1, the J gene TRBJ2-5; D is unclear. This CDR3 has 14 amino acids. V lost 6 bases to trimming and J lost 5 bases, with 19 bases between them. The germline V gene has CDR1 DFQATT and CDR2 SNEGSKA (reference sequence). Here the CDR3 reads CSAPRASGAETQYF. The CDR3 DNA follows: TGCAGTGCACCCCGGGCCTCCGGAGCGGAGACCCAGTACTTC.